This T cell receptor (beta chain) was recorded in a study of OX40 agonist ivuxolimab in advanced cancers. Germline assignment: CDR1 MDHEN and CDR2 SYDVKM. V was pared by 2 bases and J by 3 bases, with 16 bases between. This CDR3 is 17 amino acids long. Here immunoSEQ multiplex PCR was the method, and the copy in TCRdb shows in-frame clones only, minus some. The table records some 50,000 clones, approximately 87% of them present only once. This TCR came from an adult with an advanced solid tumor such as melanoma, head and neck, liver or kidney cancer. This sample comprised CD4+ or CD8+ T cells sorted from blood, obtained in a trial of the OX40 agonist ivuxolimab. The V and J genes are TRBV28 and TRBJ1-4; D is undetermined. The CDR3, as DNA: TGTGCCAGCAGTTTACCCTTCCACCTGGGAGCTAATGAAAAACTGTTTTTT. Its translation is CASSLPFHLGANEKLFF.